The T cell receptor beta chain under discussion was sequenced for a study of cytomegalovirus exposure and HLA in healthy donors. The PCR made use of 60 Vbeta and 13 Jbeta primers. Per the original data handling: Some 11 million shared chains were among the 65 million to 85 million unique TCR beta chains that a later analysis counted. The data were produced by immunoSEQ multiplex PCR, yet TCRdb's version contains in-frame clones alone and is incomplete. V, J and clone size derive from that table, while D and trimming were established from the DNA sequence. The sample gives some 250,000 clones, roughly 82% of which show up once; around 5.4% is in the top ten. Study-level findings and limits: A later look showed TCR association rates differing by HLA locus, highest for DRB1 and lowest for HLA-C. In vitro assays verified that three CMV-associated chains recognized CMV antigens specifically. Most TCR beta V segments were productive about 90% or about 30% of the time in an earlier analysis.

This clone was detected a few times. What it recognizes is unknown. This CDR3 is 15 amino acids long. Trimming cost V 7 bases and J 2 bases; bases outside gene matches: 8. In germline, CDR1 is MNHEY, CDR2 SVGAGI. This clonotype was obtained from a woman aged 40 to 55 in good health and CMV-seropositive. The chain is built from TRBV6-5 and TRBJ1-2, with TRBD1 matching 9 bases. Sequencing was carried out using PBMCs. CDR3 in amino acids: CASTTTGTGNYGYTF. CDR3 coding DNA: TGTGCCAGCACAACTACCGGGACAGGGAACTATGGCTACACCTTC.